The clone carrying this TCR beta chain was found a few times. Its antigen is unidentified. The sample originates from a study of identical twins. The CDR3 extends over 17 amino acids. Trimming took off 3 bases at V and 2 bases at J, with 20 bases between the two ends. Germline V gene lookup returns CDR1 SGHTA and CDR2 FQGNSA. Whole-study findings and limits: The more abundant beta clonotypes in cord blood had fewer insertions, and memory repertoires did not show this. Monozygotic twin pairs showed more out-of-frame TCR alpha sharing than models estimated. Weaker excess twin sharing was seen among beta out-of-frame sequences. Out-of-frame alpha sequences common to twins exhibited a surplus of low generation probability.

Using its own MiXCR run on the 5' RACE reads, TCRdb lists one record per CDR3 protein. The repertoire holds approximately 670,000 distinct CDR3 sequences, roughly 6.2% seen once, with 1.5% to 2% in the top ten. The chain combines TRBV7-2 with TRBJ2-7; D gene ambiguous. Sequences were obtained from naive T cells sorted from blood. This TCR was recovered from a man aged 18 to 30 in good health. Here the CDR3 reads CASSLGPMVQSPYEQYF. The DNA of the CDR3 is TGTGCCAGCAGCTTGGGCCCTATGGTCCAGTCCCCCTACGAGCAGTACTTC.